This T cell receptor beta chain was retrieved from a study of shared clonotypes between healthy human individuals. Trimming at V came to 3 bases and at J to 1 base, leaving 5 bases not matched to a gene. This CDR3 comprises 17 residues. Germline assignment: CDR1 MGHRA and CDR2 YSYEKL. Each sorted subset replicate got 200 ng genomic DNA, roughly 30,000 genomes. Assay: immunoSEQ multiplex PCR; the TCRdb copy retains only in-frame clones and omits some. The sample yields about 660,000 clones, about 74% seen once. The chain is built from TRBV4-1 and TRBJ2-2; TRBD2 aligns across 10 bases. Sequenced material: memory CD4+ T cells sorted from blood. Subset defined: CD45RA-negative fraction. The origin of this receptor is a woman aged 25 to 39 in good health. The chain's CDR3 is CASSHPSGRMNTGELFF. As DNA, the CDR3 is TGCGCCAGCAGCCACCCTAGCGGGAGAATGAACACCGGGGAGCTGTTTTTT.